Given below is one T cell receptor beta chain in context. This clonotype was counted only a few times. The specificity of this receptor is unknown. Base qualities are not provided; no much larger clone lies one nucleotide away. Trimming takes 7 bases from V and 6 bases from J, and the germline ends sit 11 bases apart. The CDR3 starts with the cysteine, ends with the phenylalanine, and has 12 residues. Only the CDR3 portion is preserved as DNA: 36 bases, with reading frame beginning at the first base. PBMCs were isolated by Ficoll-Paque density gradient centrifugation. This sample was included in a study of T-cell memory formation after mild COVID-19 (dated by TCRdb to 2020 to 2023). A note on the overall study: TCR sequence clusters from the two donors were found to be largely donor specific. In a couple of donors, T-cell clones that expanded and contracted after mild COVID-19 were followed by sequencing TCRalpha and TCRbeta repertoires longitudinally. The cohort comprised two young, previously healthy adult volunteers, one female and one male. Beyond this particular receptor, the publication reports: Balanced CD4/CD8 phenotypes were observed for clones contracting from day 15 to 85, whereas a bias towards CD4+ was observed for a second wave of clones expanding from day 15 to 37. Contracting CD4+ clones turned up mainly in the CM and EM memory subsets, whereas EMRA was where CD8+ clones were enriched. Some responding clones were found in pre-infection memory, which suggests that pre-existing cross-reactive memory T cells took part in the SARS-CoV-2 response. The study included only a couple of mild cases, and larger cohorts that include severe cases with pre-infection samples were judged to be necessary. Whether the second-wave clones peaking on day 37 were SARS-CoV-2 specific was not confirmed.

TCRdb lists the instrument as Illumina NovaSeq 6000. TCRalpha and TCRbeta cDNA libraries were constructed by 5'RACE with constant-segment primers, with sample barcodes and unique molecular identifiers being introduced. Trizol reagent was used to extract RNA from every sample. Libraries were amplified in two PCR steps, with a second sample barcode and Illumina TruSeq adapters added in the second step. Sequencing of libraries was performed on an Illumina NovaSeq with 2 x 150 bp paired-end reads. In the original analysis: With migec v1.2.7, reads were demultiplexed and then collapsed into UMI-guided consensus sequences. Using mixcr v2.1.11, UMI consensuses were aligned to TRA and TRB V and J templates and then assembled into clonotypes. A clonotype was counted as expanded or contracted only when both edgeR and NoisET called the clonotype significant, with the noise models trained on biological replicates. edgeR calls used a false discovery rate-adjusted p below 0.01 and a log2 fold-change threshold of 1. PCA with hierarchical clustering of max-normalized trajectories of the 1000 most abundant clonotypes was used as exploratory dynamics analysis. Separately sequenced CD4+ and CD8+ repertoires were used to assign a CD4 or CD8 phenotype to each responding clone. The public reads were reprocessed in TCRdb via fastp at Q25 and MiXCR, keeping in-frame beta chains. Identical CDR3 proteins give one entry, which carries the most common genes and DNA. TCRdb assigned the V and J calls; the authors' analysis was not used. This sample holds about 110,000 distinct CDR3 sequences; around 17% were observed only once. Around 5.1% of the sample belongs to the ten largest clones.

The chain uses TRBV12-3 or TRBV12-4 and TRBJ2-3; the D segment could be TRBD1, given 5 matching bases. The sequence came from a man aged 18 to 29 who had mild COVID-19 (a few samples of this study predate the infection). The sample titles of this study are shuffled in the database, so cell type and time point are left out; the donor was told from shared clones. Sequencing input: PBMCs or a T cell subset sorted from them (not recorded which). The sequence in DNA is TGTGCCAGCACCAGGGCCGGGGATACGCAGTATTTT. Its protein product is CASTRAGDTQYF.